This T cell receptor beta chain was sequenced in a study of control samples from healthy donors and cancer patients. Here immunoSEQ multiplex PCR was the method, and the copy in TCRdb shows in-frame clones only, minus some. Of approximately 120,000 clones listed, around 89% are singletons. There are 12 residues in the CDR3. Germline CDR1 is ENHRY and CDR2 is SYGVKD. Trimming took off 6 bases at V and 5 bases at J, with 8 bases between the two ends. Sequenced: blood. This clonotype originated in a woman between 45 and 60 years old in good health. The chain employs TRBV10-3 and TRBJ2-1; D is unresolved. The CDR3 nucleotides read TGTGCCATCAGCGAACGTCACAATGAGCAGTTCTTC. As protein: CAISERHNEQFF.